This passage covers 26 T cell receptor beta chains from one sample sequenced in a study of T cells expressing NK-cell markers. After re-calling the 5' RACE reads, TCRdb lists one entry per CDR3 protein, DNA absent. Recorded for this sample: around 550,000 distinct CDR3 sequences. The material sequenced was blood T cells: a sorted CD56 or NKG2C T cell subset, CD4+ or CD8+ T cells, or bulk PBMC T cells (not recorded which). The receptors here all came from a man between 18 and 29 years old in good health.

The CDR3 region is CASSQGFRGVTQYF. The rearrangement uses TRBV4-1 and TRBJ2-3; the D call of TRBD1 rests on TCRdb alone, since no DNA is present to check it. The CDR3 runs to 14 residues. Germline loops: CDR1 MGHRA, CDR2 YSYEKL.

The genes are TRBV18 and TRBJ2-5; checking the TCRdb D call of TRBD2 is not possible without DNA. Germline CDR1 reads KGHSH; CDR2 reads LQKENI. This CDR3 comprises 14 residues. The CDR3 spells CASSKGVNQETQYF.

V and J are TRBV11-2 and TRBJ2-4. The CDR3 is 14 amino acids. The germline V gene encodes CDR1 SGHAT and CDR2 FQNNGV. CDR3 protein: CASSLLASPNIQYF. Based on the CDR3 plus reference TRBV11-2 and TRBJ2-4, the full variable domain is EAGVAQSPRYKIIEKRQSVAFWCNPISGHATLYWYQQILGQGPKLLIQFQNNGVVDDSQLPKDRFSAERLKGVDSTLKIQPAKLEDSAVYLCASSLLASPNIQYFGAGTRLSVL.

This CDR3 reads CASSAGTGDYF. The rearrangement links TRBV6-5 to TRBJ2-7; lacking DNA, the TRBD1 call made by TCRdb goes unchecked. From germline, CDR1 is MNHEY and CDR2 SVGAGI. This CDR3 region has 11 residues.

The V gene is TRBV6-4, the J gene TRBJ1-1. The germline CDR1 and CDR2 sequences are MRHNA and SNTAGT. The CDR3 is 14 amino acids. CDR3 sequence: CASSVDVTTTEAFF.

The rearrangement links TRBV29-1 to TRBJ2-3; the D gene TCRdb calls, TRBD2, cannot be checked with no DNA. The germline V gene encodes CDR1 SQVTM and CDR2 ANQGSEA. The length of the CDR3 is 12 residues. CDR3 protein: CSVAGLTDTQYF.

V is TRBV6-2 or TRBV6-3 and J is TRBJ2-1; TCRdb's D call of TRBD1 is untestable without DNA. Per the germline V gene, CDR1 is MNHEY and CDR2 is SVGEGT. The CDR3 is 13 residues long. The CDR3 sequence is CASSSPMADEQFF.

This chain joins TRBV3-1 and TRBJ2-7; TCRdb's D gene call, TRBD1, goes unchecked for lack of DNA. From germline, CDR1 is LGHDT and CDR2 YNNKEL (reference sequence). The CDR3 is 16 residues long. CDR3 loop: CASSPALGQGAYEQYF.

The chain is built from TRBV6-5 and TRBJ2-5; TCRdb lists TRBD1, though no DNA is available to test this call. CDR3 length equals 15 residues. Germline CDR1 MNHEY, CDR2 SVGAGI. CDR3 sequence: CASSYQGLYQETQYF.

V and J are TRBV5-5 and TRBJ1-1; TCRdb's D call, TRBD1, is unchecked because there is no DNA. Germline CDR1 reads SGHKS; CDR2 reads YYEKEE (reference sequence). The CDR3 has 13 amino acids. CDR3 residues: CASSLVAAQEAFF.

V is TRBV6-1 and J is TRBJ1-2. CDR3 length: 12 residues. CDR1 is MNHNS, CDR2 SASEGT, per germline. CDR3 sequence: CASLAVIYGYTF.

This chain uses TRBV5-1 with TRBJ2-1; TCRdb's assignment of TRBD1 cannot be checked, as there is no DNA. The CDR3 sequence is 13 residues long. CDR1 and CDR2 from the germline V gene are SGHRS and YFSETQ. CDR3 loop: CASSLQGTNEQFF.

The chain recombines TRBV5-1 with TRBJ2-2; lacking DNA, the TRBD2 call made by TCRdb goes unchecked. Germline loops: CDR1 SGHRS, CDR2 YFSETQ. The CDR3 spans 17 residues. This CDR3 reads CASSLATLDPRTGELFF.

The chain carries TRBV13 and TRBJ2-3; no DNA is available, so the TRBD2 call from TCRdb remains unchecked. This CDR3 has 16 amino acids. The V gene's germline CDR1 is PRHDT and CDR2 FYEKMQ (reference sequence). CDR3: CASSLGLAGGGDTQYF. Full variable domain (remainder filled in from reference TRBV13 and TRBJ2-3): AAGVIQSPRHLIKEKRETATLKCYPIPRHDTVYWYQQGPGQDPQFLISFYEKMQSDKGSIPDRFSAQQFSDYHSELNMSSLELGDSALYFCASSLGLAGGGDTQYFGPGTRLTVL.

The V gene is TRBV19, the J gene TRBJ1-4. CDR3 length: 14 residues. Looked up from germline, CDR1 is LNHDA and CDR2 is SQIVND (reference sequence). Here the CDR3 reads CASRDHKHNEKLFF.

The gene calls are TRBV4-2 and TRBJ2-1. The germline V gene has CDR1 LGHNA and CDR2 YNFKEQ. The CDR3 is 17 residues long. The CDR3 loop reads CASSQEPQAGVYNEQFF.

This rearrangement joins TRBV5-6 to TRBJ2-2; there is no DNA to check the TCRdb D call of TRBD1. This CDR3 region has 16 residues. Germline V gene data show CDR1 as SGHDT and CDR2 as YYEEEE. The CDR3 loop is CASSFRTGASPRELFF.

The chain combines TRBV29-1 with TRBJ1-5; TCRdb proposes TRBD1, but this gene call is untestable without DNA. Germline CDR1 SQVTM, CDR2 ANQGSEA. The length of the CDR3 is 12 residues. The CDR3 protein is CSGGEVGQPQHF.

CDR3 region: CASSPKGSFFQETQYF. J is TRBJ2-5 and V is TRBV14. Germline assignment: CDR1 SGHDN and CDR2 FVKESK. The CDR3 extends over 16 amino acids.

The V and J genes are TRBV12-3 or TRBV12-4 and TRBJ2-3; the TCRdb D gene call, TRBD2, has no DNA to confirm it. CDR3 length: 17 amino acids. The CDR3 protein is CASTWGTSGIWADTQYF.

The J gene is TRBJ1-1, the V gene TRBV7-3; the TRBD1 assignment by TCRdb is unverifiable without DNA. Germline values: CDR1 SGHTA, CDR2 FQGTGA. The CDR3 is made up of 15 amino acids. The CDR3 here is CASSQMAGRNTEAFF.

The chain links TRBV5-5 to TRBJ2-1; lacking DNA, the TRBD2 call made by TCRdb goes unchecked. CDR3 size: 17 residues. Germline V gene sequence: CDR1 SGHKS, CDR2 YYEKEE (reference sequence). The CDR3: CASSSLRTSGRANEQFF.

The CDR3 is CAWSSTVLGHEQFF. The chain employs TRBV30 and TRBJ2-1; the D call of TRBD1 rests on TCRdb alone, since no DNA is present to check it. CDR3 size: 14 residues. Germline loops: CDR1 GTSNPN, CDR2 SVGIG (reference sequence).

V is TRBV7-9 and J is TRBJ2-1; TCRdb names TRBD1, which stays unverified in the absence of DNA. The germline gives CDR1 SEHNR, CDR2 FQNEAQ (reference sequence). There are 16 residues in the CDR3. The CDR3 protein is CASSQQWGLGNQVQFF.

The genes are TRBV6-2 or TRBV6-3 and TRBJ2-7; absent DNA, TCRdb's TRBD1 call cannot be checked. Germline CDR1 is MNHEY and CDR2 is SVGEGT. The CDR3 runs 16 residues. The CDR3: CASRLRDRNSAYEQYF.

The chain couples TRBV10-3 to TRBJ2-5. CDR3 length: 14 amino acids. Germline V gives CDR1 ENHRY, CDR2 SYGVKD. The CDR3 reads CAISEPTARETQYF.